One and the same sample provided the 9 T cell receptor beta chains below, sequenced in a study of T cells in women clearing cervical HPV infection. The assay was immunoSEQ multiplex PCR, and TCRdb's table has in-frame clones only and misses some. This listing includes 15,000 to 20,000 clones. Sequenced: blood buffy coat. The receptors stem from a woman aged 18-70 years with a cervical HPV16 infection that either progressed to CIN3+ or cleared (not recorded which).

As regards this clone: The read ends 3 residues shy of where the CDR3 ends; the end is completed using the germline J gene. The chain has TRBV7-2 and TRBJ2-7; TRBD1 agrees at 7 bases. Germline trimming cut 3 bases from V and 3 bases from J; bases unmatched to any gene: 5. Germline V gene sequence: CDR1 SGHTA, CDR2 FQGNSA. The CDR3 length is 14 residues. The CDR3 reads CASSFQTGNYEQYF. CDR3 DNA (partial): TGTGCCAGCAGCTTCCAGACAGGGAACTACGAG.

Notes on this clone: The CDR3 end falls 3 residues outside the read, so it is completed with the germline J gene. This chain uses TRBV28 with TRBJ2-3; 8 bases align to TRBD2. The CDR3 loop spans 16 amino acids. J was trimmed by 2 bases and V by 2 bases; bases with no gene match: 6. In germline, CDR1 is MDHEN, CDR2 SYDVKM. CDR3 residues: CASSLALRGDTDTQYF. Incomplete CDR3 DNA: TGTGCCAGCAGTTTAGCGTTGCGGGGGGACACAGATACG.

A word on this clone: The read finishes 3 residues shy of the CDR3 end, and the germline J gene is used to complete it. The rearrangement uses TRBV2 and TRBJ2-2; 9 bases align to TRBD1. The CDR3 is made up of 17 amino acids. The V gene's germline CDR1 is SNHLY and CDR2 FYNNEI. The CDR3 protein is CASRILQGARGSSPLFF. The sequenced part of the CDR3 DNA is TGTGCCAGCAGGATACTACAGGGGGCGCGGGGGAGTTCACCG. Full variable domain (outside the CDR3, taken from reference TRBV2 and TRBJ2-2): EPEVTQTPSHQVTQMGQEVILRCVPISNHLYFYWYRQILGQKVEFLVSFYNNEISEKSEIFDDQFSVERPDGSNFTLKIRSTKLEDSAMYFCASRILQGARGSSPLFFGEGSRLTVL.

As for this clone: The read stops 3 residues short of the end of the CDR3; the missing end is completed from the germline J gene. The chain employs TRBV7-2 and TRBJ1-2; TRBD1 agrees at 7 bases. This CDR3 comprises 13 residues. V dropped 4 bases and J dropped 5; count of bases not matched to a gene: 4. Germline CDR1 reads SGHTA; CDR2 reads FQGNSA. CDR3 DNA (partial): TGTGCCAGCAGCTCGGGACAGAGGTATGGC. As protein: CASSSGQRYG. The complete CDR3 reads CASSSGQRYGYTF.

The covered CDR3 bases are TGTGCCAGCAGTGACAGGGGCGCTGAA. Translation gives CASSDRGAE. The full-length CDR3 reads as CASSDRGAEAFF. The rearrangement joins TRBV2 to TRBJ1-1; possible D gene TRBD1, 6 bases. The read ends 3 residues before the CDR3 terminus; that terminus is restored from the germline J gene. V was cut by 3 bases and J by 6 bases, with 8 bases left in between. The CDR3 length is 12 residues. CDR1 SNHLY and CDR2 FYNNEI come from the germline V gene.

With regard to this clone: Read coverage stops 3 residues before the CDR3 terminus; the germline J gene supplies the remainder. The chain couples TRBV11-2 to TRBJ2-1, with 10 bases lining up with TRBD2. There are 15 residues in the CDR3. V lost 5 bases, J lost 2 bases, and 3 bases stayed unmatched. Germline CDR1 SGHAT, CDR2 FQNNGV. CDR3 loop: CASSPSGGAYNEQFF. The sequenced CDR3 bases are TGTGCCAGCAGCCCCAGCGGGGGGGCCTACAATGAG.

A note on this clone: The DNA ends 3 residues before the CDR3 does, and the rest of the CDR3 is filled in from the germline J gene. The chain employs TRBV20-1 and TRBJ2-7; D call uncertain. V lost 4 bases and J 4 bases, leaving 14 bases between the germline ends. Germline CDR1 is DFQATT and CDR2 is SNEGSKA (reference sequence). This CDR3 comprises 13 residues. The CDR3 loop is CSAIDTDKYEQYF. CDR3 bases read: TGCAGTGCTATAGACACCGACAAGTACGAG.

With respect to this clone: The read halts 3 residues ahead of the CDR3 end, with the missing end drawn from the germline J gene. The V and J genes are TRBV12-3 or TRBV12-4 and TRBJ2-5; TRBD1 agrees at 7 bases. With V trimmed by 1 base and J by 5 bases, 1 base remained unmatched. This CDR3 has 13 residues. The DNA read from the CDR3 is TGTGCCAGCAGTTTAGTGACAGGGGAGACC. This translates into CASSLVTGET. Given in full, the CDR3 is CASSLVTGETQYF.

Concerning this clone itself: The read falls 3 residues short of the CDR3 end, and the missing part is taken from the germline J gene. This chain links TRBV2 with TRBJ2-1; 7 bases line up with TRBD1. Trimming took 4 bases from V and 7 from J; bases not matched to a gene: 10. This CDR3 has 15 amino acids. CDR1 is SNHLY, CDR2 FYNNEI, per germline. Here the CDR3 reads CASSVDRDSTNEQFF. The CDR3 DNA, read in part, is TGTGCCAGCAGTGTGGACCGGGACAGTACTAATGAG.